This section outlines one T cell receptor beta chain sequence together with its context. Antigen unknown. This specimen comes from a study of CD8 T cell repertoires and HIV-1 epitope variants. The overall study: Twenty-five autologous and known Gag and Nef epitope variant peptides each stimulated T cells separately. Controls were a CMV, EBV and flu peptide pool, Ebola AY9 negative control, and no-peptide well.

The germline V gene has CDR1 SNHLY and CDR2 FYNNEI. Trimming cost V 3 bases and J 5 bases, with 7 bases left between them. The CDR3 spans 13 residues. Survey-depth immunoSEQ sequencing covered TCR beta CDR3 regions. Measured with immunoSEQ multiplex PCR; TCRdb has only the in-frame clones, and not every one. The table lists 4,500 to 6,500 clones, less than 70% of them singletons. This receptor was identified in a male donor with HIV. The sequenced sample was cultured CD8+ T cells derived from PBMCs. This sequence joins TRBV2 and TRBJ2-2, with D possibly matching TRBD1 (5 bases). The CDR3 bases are TGTGCCAGCAGTGACAGGGCTACCGGGGAGCTGTTTTTT. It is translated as CASSDRATGELFF. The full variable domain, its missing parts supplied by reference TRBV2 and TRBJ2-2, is EPEVTQTPSHQVTQMGQEVILRCVPISNHLYFYWYRQILGQKVEFLVSFYNNEISEKSEIFDDQFSVERPDGSNFTLKIRSTKLEDSAMYFCASSDRATGELFFGEGSRLTVL.